This T cell receptor beta chain was obtained from a study of tumor and adjacent non-tumor tissue in lung cancer. TCRbeta libraries were built with three rounds of nested PCR, modified from ARM-PCR. TCRdb re-called the multiplex PCR reads through MiXCR, storing one row per CDR3 protein. The sample lists roughly 220,000 distinct CDR3 sequences, over 55% seen once, with almost 25% in the top ten. Germline V gene lookup returns CDR1 DFQATT and CDR2 SNEGSKA (reference sequence). The CDR3 extends over 14 residues, inclusive of both ends. Turning to this clonotype: No conserved phenylalanine or tryptophan ends this CDR3, so it is likely a read error. The limits of the CDR3 on the DNA are not certain, so only TCRdb's listed CDR3 is given.

RNA was extracted from bulk tissue without any cell sorting. The gene calls are TRBV20-1 and TRBJ2-3; the table's D gene call, TRBD2, was not cross checked with the DNA. Material: lung tumor tissue. This clonotype originated in a man in his sixties with non-small cell lung cancer. The CDR3 is CSALAGEGTDTHYL.